The following is a T cell receptor beta chain sequence with its context. This clone's antigen is unknown. One base away there is no much larger clone; base qualities are not given. The method behind the library was 5' RACE. The sequencer listed for this sample is Illumina HiSeq 2500. A second PCR of about 6 to 12 cycles was run with a J-beta primer mix and a sample-barcoded 5' primer. A unique molecular identifier was introduced onto each TCR beta cDNA molecule by a template-switch 5' adaptor carrying 12 random nucleotides. At least 2.5 million CDR3-containing paired-end reads were obtained from each sample. First-strand cDNA synthesis was performed from all RNA using the Mint cDNA synthesis kit, with priming by a TRBC-specific oligonucleotide. Following uracil-DNA glycosylase treatment, a first 18-cycle PCR with universal primers M1SS and BC2_uni_R was performed on all cDNA. The published analysis was carried out like this. For normalization, 1 million high-quality reads were randomly selected from each sample, with every read carrying a distinct molecular identifier. Reads with shared molecular identifiers were discarded instead of being binned into consensus sequences. MiTCR, set to a Q25 quality threshold and the strictest error-elimination algorithm, was used for CDR3 identification, clonotype clustering and error correction. A nonparametric unseen species model with Euler transformation was used to estimate a lower bound on total TCR beta diversity. TCRdb itself trimmed the public reads at Q25 with fastp, ran MiXCR and retained productive beta chains. A single entry per CDR3 protein holds the most common genes and DNA from its merged rows. The V and J calls and clone size are TCRdb's, not the authors'. Recorded for this sample are 1,300,000 or so distinct CDR3 sequences; approximately 59% of them occurred a single time. About 6.7% of the sample is in the top ten clones.

Systemically healthy Caucasian individuals from Russia, some 38 in total and aged about 6 to 90 years, were included as donors. Approximately 9.3 milliliters of peripheral blood were drawn from each donor into EDTA-treated Vacutainer tubes. Ficoll-Paque density-gradient centrifugation was used to isolate PBMCs, with at least 6.5 million obtained per sample. Total RNA was extracted from PBMCs with Trizol reagent, with at least 5.5 micrograms obtained per sample. For every donor, an aliquot of PBMCs went through flow cytometry to measure the percentages of naive CD45RAhigh/CD27high T cells. The data were taken from a study of blood T cells in healthy people across ages (dated by TCRdb to 2015 to 2017). Context from the whole study: In model experiments, template switching captured roughly one uniquely barcoded TCR beta cDNA molecule for every two T cells. The study measured age-related changes in TCR beta repertoire diversity using deep sequencing normalized with unique cDNA molecular identifiers. The donors were split into four age groups: young (average 16 years), middle-aged (roughly 42), aged (over 55) and long-lived (about 82). To avoid experimental bias, donors of different ages were spread randomly across the sequencing lanes. For two donors (one aged 18 to 30 and one aged 80 or older), the study analyzed two additional independent replicas of 1 million unique cDNA reads from the same blood draw.

The research as a whole found: Because profiling used bulk unsorted PBMCs, naive and antigen-experienced compartments could not be compared conclusively. Observed TCR beta diversity correlated strongly with the percentage of naive T cells measured by flow cytometry. Estimates of total diversity from one million sequenced T cells were regarded as lower bounds and underestimates. Compared with the aged group, the long-lived group had more naive CD4+ T cells, fewer expanded clones and increased TCR diversity, suggesting age selection. Because the CMV infection status of the donors was unknown, age-related changes in expanded clonotypes may potentially have been confounded. As age increased, observed TCR beta diversity per million T cells dropped in a roughly linear way, and a significant reduction was already evident by age about 36.

CDR1 and CDR2 were assigned from the germline V gene as LGHNA and YSLEER. The CDR3 covers 16 residues, taking in both the cysteine and the phenylalanine. Kept here is only the CDR3 DNA, which spans 48 bases and is read in frame from base 1. V and J are trimmed by 0 bases and 8 bases, and the gene matches miss 7 bases of the junction. The source of this sequence is a man aged 18 to 30 in good health. Sequences were obtained from blood. The chain couples TRBV4-3 to TRBJ1-4, with 9 bases in between that match TRBD1. The DNA sequence reads TGCGCCAGCAGCCAAGAAGTACAGGGGGCTTGGGAAAAACTGTTTTTT. Its product reads: CASSQEVQGAWEKLFF.